The next 11 T cell receptor beta chains were all read from a single sample in a study of shared clonotypes between healthy human individuals. Repertoires were generated with immunoSEQ multiplex PCR, while TCRdb's copy carries only in-frame clones and drops some. Here the sample spans just under 350,000 clones, around 67% being singletons. What was sequenced was memory CD4+ T cells sorted from blood. Subset given: CD45RA-negative fraction. The receptors here all came from a man younger than 45 in good health.

The rearrangement links TRBV11-2 to TRBJ2-7; D remains unclear. V dropped 1 base and J dropped 6 bases, with 7 bases sitting between them. This CDR3 contains 12 residues. CDR1 SGHAT and CDR2 FQNNGV come from the germline V gene. The CDR3 DNA sequence: TGTGCCAGCAGCTTAGGTTCCGGCGAGCAGTACTTC. It encodes CASSLGSGEQYF.

This chain connects TRBV7-8 to TRBJ2-7, with D uncertain. The germline CDR1 and CDR2 sequences are SGHVS and FQNEAQ. CDR3 length: 14 residues. The V end was cut by 5 bases, the J end by 2 bases, with 13 bases between. CDR3 bases: TGTGCCAGCAGCCAGTGGACCGTTACCTACGAGCAGTACTTC. Translated: CASSQWTVTYEQYF.

The V and J genes are TRBV28 and TRBJ2-5; 14 bases match TRBD2. The V gene's germline CDR1 is MDHEN and CDR2 SYDVKM. This CDR3 contains 16 residues. Losses at the gene ends were 3 bases for V and 4 bases for J; bases not matched to a gene: 4. This CDR3 reads CASSLHGTSGRETQYF. DNA of the CDR3: TGTGCCAGCAGTTTGCATGGGACTAGCGGGAGAGAGACCCAGTACTTC.

The chain joins TRBV5-1 to TRBJ1-1, with TRBD1 matching over 10 bases. This CDR3 spans 15 amino acids. V was pared by 3 bases and J by 6 bases, with 8 bases of the junction left unmatched. CDR1 is SGHRS, CDR2 YFSETQ, per germline. The CDR3 is CASSYTTGGLSEAFF. The CDR3 nucleotides are TGCGCCAGCAGCTACACGACAGGGGGCCTTTCTGAAGCTTTCTTT. The variable domain in full, completed from reference TRBV5-1 and TRBJ1-1, reads KAGVTQTPRYLIKTRGQQVTLSCSPISGHRSVSWYQQTPGQGLQFLFEYFSETQRNKGNFPGRFSGRQFSNSRSEMNVSTLELGDSALYLCASSYTTGGLSEAFFGQGTRLTVV.

This clone was seen a few times. The V call is TRBV14, the J call TRBJ2-1, with D unresolved. Germline-derived CDR1 and CDR2 are SGHDN and FVKESK. The CDR3 sequence is 14 residues long. The V end was cut by 6 bases, the J end by 7 bases, with 16 bases between. The CDR3 loop is CASSREWVVNEQFF. In nucleotides, the CDR3 is TGTGCCAGCAGTCGAGAGTGGGTAGTAAATGAGCAGTTCTTC.

This chain links TRBV29-1 with TRBJ2-7; D may correspond to TRBD1 or TRBD2 (5 bases each). CDR1 is SQVTM, CDR2 ANQGSEA, per germline. Trimming pared 5 bases from V and 3 bases from J, leaving 26 bases between. The CDR3 has 17 amino acids. The CDR3 DNA follows: TGCAGCGTTAGGCCAGGGCATCGGGAATCGAGTAACTACGAGCAGTACTTC. Amino acid sequence: CSVRPGHRESSNYEQYF.

V and J are TRBV11-2 and TRBJ2-7, with D unresolved. V was clipped by 0 bases and J by 2 bases, with 8 bases between them. CDR3 length equals 14 residues. Germline CDR1 SGHAT, CDR2 FQNNGV. DNA for the CDR3: TGTGCCAGCAGCTTAGATCTAGGGCCCTACGAGCAGTACTTC. It yields the protein CASSLDLGPYEQYF. Complete variable domain (other parts from reference TRBV11-2 and TRBJ2-7): EAGVAQSPRYKIIEKRQSVAFWCNPISGHATLYWYQQILGQGPKLLIQFQNNGVVDDSQLPKDRFSAERLKGVDSTLKIQPAKLEDSAVYLCASSLDLGPYEQYFGPGTRLTVT.

V usage is TRBV29-1 and J usage is TRBJ2-5; no reliable D call. Between the trimmed V and J ends, which lost 8 bases and 1 base, there was a span of 14 bases. The germline CDR1 and CDR2 sequences are SQVTM and ANQGSEA. The length of the CDR3 is 13 residues. The CDR3 loop is CSFGGVSQETQYF. CDR3 coding DNA: TGCAGCTTCGGTGGGGTGTCCCAAGAGACCCAGTACTTC.

This clone appeared a single time. The chain is built from TRBV5-1 and TRBJ1-5; unclear D gene. The CDR3 has 13 residues. Germline values: CDR1 SGHRS, CDR2 YFSETQ. V lost 4 bases and J lost 5, with 10 bases in between. The CDR3 DNA follows: TGCGCCAGCAGCCAGGAGCCCGATCAGCCCCAGCATTTT. Amino acid sequence: CASSQEPDQPQHF.

This chain uses TRBV5-1 with TRBJ2-1; D may be TRBD1 (6 bases). Trimming removed 0 bases at V and 0 bases at J, with 10 bases between. This CDR3 contains 16 residues. In germline, CDR1 is SGHRS, CDR2 YFSETQ. CDR3 coding DNA: TGCGCCAGCAGCTTGGCCCCAGGGGTCTCCTACAATGAGCAGTTCTTC. Translated, it gives CASSLAPGVSYNEQFF.

The table lists this clone with many counts. The chain recombines TRBV27 with TRBJ2-7; D is uncertain. The CDR3 covers 14 residues. CDR1 and CDR2 (germline): MNHEY, SMNVEV (reference sequence). Trimming shortened V by 5 bases and J by 7 bases, and 18 bases separated the two germline ends. CDR3 bases: TGTGCCAGCAGTCCCACTTGGGCCGCTGGAGAGCAGTACTTC. It codes for CASSPTWAAGEQYF.